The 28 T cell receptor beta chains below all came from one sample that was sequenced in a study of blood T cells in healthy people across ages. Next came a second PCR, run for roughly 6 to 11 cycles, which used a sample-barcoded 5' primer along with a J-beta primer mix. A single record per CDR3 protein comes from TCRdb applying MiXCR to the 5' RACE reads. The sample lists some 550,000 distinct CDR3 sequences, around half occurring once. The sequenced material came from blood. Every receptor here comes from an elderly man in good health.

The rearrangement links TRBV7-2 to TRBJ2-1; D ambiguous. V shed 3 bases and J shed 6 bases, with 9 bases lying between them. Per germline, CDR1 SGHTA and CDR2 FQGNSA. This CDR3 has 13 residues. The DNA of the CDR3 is TGTGCCAGCAGCTTCGACCGCTCCAATGAGCAGTTCTTC. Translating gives CASSFDRSNEQFF.

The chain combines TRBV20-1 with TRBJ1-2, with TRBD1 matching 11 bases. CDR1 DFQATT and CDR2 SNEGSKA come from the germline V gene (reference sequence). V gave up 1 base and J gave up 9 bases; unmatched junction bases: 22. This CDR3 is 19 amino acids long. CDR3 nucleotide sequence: TGCAGTGCTAGAGGTTTTTATGGGGACAGGGGGATCGGCACCTTCCGCTACACCTTC. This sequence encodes CSARGFYGDRGIGTFRYTF.

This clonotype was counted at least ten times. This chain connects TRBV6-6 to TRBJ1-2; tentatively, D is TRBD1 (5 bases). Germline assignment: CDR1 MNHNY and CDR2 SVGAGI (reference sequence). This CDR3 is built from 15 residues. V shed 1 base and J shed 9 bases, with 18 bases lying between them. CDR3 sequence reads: CASSYWGATERRYTF. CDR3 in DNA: TGTGCCAGCAGTTACTGGGGCGCCACCGAACGTCGCTACACCTTC.

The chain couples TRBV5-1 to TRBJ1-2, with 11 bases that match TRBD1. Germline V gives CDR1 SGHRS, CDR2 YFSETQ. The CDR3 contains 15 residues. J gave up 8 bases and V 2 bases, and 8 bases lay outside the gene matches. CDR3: CASSFGGTGGEGYTF. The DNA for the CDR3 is TGCGCCAGCAGCTTTGGAGGGACAGGGGGAGAAGGCTACACCTTC.

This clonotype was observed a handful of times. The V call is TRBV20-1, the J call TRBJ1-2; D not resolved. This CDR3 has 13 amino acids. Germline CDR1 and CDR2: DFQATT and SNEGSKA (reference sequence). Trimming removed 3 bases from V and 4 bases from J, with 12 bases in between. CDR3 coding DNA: TGCAGTGCTAGGGTAACCACGCTCTATGGCTACACCTTC. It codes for CSARVTTLYGYTF.

CDR3 protein: CASRGLRNSPLHF. The CDR3 bases are TGTGCCAGCAGAGGACTGCGAAATTCACCCCTCCACTTT. The chain couples TRBV12-3 or TRBV12-4 to TRBJ1-6; D not certain. The CDR3 is 13 amino acids. Trimming pared 6 bases from V and 7 bases from J, leaving 10 bases between.

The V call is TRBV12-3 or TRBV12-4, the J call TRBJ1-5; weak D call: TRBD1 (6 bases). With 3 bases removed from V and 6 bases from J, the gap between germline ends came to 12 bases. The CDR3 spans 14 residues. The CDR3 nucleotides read TGTGCCAGCAGTTTCGGGGGGGCTAGTCAGCCCCAGCATTTT. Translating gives CASSFGGASQPQHF.

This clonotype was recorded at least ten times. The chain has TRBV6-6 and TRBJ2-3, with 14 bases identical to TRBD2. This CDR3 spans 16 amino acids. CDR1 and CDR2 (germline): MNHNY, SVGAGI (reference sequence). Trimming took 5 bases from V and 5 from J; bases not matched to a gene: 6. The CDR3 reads CASSETSGRDGDTQYF. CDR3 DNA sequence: TGTGCCAGCAGTGAGACTAGCGGGAGGGACGGAGATACGCAGTATTTT.

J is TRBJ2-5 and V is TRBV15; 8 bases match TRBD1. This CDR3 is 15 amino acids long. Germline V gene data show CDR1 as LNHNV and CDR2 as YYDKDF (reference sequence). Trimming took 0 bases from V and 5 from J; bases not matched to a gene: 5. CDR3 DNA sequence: TGTGCCACCAGCAGAGATAGGACAGGGAAGGAGACCCAGTACTTC. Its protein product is CATSRDRTGKETQYF.

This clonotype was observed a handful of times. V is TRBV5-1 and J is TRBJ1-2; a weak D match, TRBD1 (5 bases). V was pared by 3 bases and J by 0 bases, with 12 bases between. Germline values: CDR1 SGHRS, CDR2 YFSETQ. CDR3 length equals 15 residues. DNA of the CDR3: TGCGCCAGCAGCTGGGGGACGGGGACTAACTATGGCTACACCTTC. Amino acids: CASSWGTGTNYGYTF.

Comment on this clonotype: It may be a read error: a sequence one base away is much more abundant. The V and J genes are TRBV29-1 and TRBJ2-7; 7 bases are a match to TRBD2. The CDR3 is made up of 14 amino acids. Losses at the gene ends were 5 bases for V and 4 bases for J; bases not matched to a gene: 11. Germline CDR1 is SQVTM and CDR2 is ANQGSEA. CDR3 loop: CSVQRDPNKYEQYF. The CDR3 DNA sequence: TGCAGCGTTCAGCGGGACCCGAATAAATACGAGCAGTACTTC.

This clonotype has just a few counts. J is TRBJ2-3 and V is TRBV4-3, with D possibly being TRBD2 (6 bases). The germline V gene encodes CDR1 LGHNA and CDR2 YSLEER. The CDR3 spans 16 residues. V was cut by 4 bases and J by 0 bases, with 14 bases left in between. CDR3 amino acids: CASSPQGDSSTDTQYF. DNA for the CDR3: TGCGCCAGCAGCCCGCAAGGGGACTCCAGCACAGATACGCAGTATTTT.

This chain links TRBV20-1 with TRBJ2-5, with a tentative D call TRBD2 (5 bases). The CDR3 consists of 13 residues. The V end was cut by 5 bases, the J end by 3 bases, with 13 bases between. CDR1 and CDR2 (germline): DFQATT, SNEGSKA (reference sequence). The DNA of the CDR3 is TGCAGTGCTTCCCGGGGTTTCAAAGAGACCCAGTACTTC. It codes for CSASRGFKETQYF.

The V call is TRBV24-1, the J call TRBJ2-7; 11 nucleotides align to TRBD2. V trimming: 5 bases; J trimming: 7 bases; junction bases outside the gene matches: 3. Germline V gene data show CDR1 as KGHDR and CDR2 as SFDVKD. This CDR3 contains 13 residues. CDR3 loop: CATSARTSGEQYF. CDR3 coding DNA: TGTGCCACCAGTGCCCGGACTAGCGGGGAGCAGTACTTC.

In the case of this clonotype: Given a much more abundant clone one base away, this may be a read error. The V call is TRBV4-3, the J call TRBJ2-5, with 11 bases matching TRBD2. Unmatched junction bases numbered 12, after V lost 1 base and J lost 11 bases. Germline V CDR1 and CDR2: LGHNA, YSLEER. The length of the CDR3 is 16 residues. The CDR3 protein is CASSQGQASGRPEQYF. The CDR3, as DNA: TGCGCCAGCAGCCAAGGACAGGCTAGCGGGAGGCCTGAGCAGTACTTC.

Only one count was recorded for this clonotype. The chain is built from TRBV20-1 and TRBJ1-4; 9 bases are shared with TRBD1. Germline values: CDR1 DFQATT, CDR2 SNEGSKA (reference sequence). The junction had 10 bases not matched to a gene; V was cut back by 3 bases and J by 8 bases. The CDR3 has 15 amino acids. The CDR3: CSASPTGQGREKLFF. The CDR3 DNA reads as TGCAGTGCTAGCCCAACCGGACAGGGGCGGGAAAAACTGTTTTTT.

CDR3: CASSTGSAPVYEQYF. In nucleotides, the CDR3 is TGCGCCAGCAGCACTGGCTCCGCTCCCGTCTACGAGCAGTACTTC. The chain uses TRBV5-1 and TRBJ2-7; no definite D call. The CDR3 covers 15 residues. The ends were cut back, 4 bases at V and 3 bases at J, with 17 bases in the middle. CDR1 and CDR2 (germline): SGHRS, YFSETQ.

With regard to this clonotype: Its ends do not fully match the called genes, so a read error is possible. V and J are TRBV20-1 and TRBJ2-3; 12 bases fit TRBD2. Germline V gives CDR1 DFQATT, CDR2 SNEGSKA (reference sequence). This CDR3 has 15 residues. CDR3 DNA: TGCAGTTCTGAAGGACTAGCGGGGAATCCAGAGACGCAGTATTTT. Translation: CSSEGLAGNPETQYF.

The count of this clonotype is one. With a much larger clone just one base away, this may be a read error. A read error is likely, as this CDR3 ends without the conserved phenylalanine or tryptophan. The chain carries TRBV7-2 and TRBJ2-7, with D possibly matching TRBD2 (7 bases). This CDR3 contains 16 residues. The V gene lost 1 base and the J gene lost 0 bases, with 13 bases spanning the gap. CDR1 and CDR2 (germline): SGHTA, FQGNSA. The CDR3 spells CASSLGGGRSSYEQYL. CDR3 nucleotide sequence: TGTGCCAGCAGCTTAGGCGGGGGCAGGAGCTCCTACGAGCAGTACCTC.

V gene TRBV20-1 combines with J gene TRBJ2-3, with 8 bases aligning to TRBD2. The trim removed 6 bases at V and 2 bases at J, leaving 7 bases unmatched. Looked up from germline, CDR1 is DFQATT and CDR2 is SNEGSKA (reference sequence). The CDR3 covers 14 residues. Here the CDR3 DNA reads TGCAGTGCCAGACTAGCGATTTACACAGATACGCAGTATTTT. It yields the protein CSARLAIYTDTQYF.

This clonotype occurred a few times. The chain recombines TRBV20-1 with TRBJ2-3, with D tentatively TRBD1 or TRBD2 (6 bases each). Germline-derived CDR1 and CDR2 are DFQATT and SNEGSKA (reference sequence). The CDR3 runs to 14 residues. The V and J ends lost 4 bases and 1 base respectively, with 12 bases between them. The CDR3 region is CSATPRGRTDTQYF. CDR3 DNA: TGCAGTGCTACCCCCCGGGGGCGCACAGATACGCAGTATTTT.

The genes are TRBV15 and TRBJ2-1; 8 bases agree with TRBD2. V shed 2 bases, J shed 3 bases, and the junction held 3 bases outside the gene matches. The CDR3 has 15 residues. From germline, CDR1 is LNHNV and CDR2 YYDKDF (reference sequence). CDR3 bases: TGTGCCACCAGCAGAAGCGGGAGTGACTACAATGAGCAGTTCTTC. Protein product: CATSRSGSDYNEQFF.

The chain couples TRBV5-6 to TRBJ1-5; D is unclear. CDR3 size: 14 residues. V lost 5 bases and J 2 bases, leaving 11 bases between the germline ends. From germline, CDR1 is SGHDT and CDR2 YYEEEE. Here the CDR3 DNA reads TGTGCCAGCAGGGAGCGGCATGGCAATCAGCCCCAGCATTTT. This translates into CASRERHGNQPQHF.

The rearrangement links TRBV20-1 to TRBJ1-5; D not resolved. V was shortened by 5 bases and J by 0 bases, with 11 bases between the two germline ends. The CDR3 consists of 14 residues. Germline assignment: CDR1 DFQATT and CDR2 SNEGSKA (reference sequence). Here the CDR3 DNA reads TGCAGTGCTCACCGGGCGAATAGCAATCAGCCCCAGCATTTT. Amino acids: CSAHRANSNQPQHF.

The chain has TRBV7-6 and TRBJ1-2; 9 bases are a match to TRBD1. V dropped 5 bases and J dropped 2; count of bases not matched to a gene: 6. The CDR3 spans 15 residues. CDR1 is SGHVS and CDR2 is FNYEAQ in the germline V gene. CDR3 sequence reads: CASSLGTGFNYGYTF. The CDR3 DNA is TGTGCCAGCAGCCTCGGGACAGGGTTCAACTATGGCTACACCTTC.

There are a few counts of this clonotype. The CDR3 reads CASGAGEQYF. The CDR3 coding sequence is TGTGCCAGTGGAGCGGGCGAGCAGTACTTC. The chain is built from TRBV3-1 and TRBJ2-5; D may be TRBD2 (6 bases). The end of the DNA fits TRBJ2-7 better, so the J call may be wrong. The CDR3 has 10 residues. CDR1 and CDR2 (germline): LGHDT, YNNKEL (reference sequence).

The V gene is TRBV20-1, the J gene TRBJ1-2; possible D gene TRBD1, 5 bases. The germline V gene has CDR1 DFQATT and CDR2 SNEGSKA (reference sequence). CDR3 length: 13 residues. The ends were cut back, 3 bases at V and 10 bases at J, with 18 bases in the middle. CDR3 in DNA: TGCAGTGCTAGCGACAGTGGGCGGCGTGACTACACCTTC. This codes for CSASDSGRRDYTF.

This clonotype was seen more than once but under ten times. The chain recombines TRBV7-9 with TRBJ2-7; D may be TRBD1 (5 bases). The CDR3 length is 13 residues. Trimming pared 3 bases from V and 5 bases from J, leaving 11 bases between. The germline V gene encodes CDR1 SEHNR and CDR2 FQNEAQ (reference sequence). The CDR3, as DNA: TGTGCCAGCAGCTTTGACAGAAACGACGAGCAGTACTTC. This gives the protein CASSFDRNDEQYF.